The 31 T cell receptor beta chains below were found in one sample sequenced in a study of patients and donors after allogeneic stem cell transplantation. TCRdb re-called the RT-PCR reads with MiXCR, one entry per CDR3 protein. The table records 800,000 to 1,000,000 distinct CDR3 sequences, about 20% of them present only once. The sequencing input was blood, either unsorted or a sorted T cell fraction (not recorded which). These TCRs come from a human donor who was either an allogeneic HSCT recipient or a stem cell or donor lymphocyte infusion donor (not recorded which). It is not recorded whose cells these are; they may come from a transplant donor.

The chain is built from TRBV20-1 and TRBJ2-3; D unresolved. The V end lost 3 bases, the J end lost 3 bases, and 13 bases lay between the germline ends. The CDR3 length is 14 residues. Germline V gene data show CDR1 as DFQATT and CDR2 as SNEGSKA (reference sequence). CDR3 nucleotide sequence: TGCAGTGCTAGCCGGTTTCGGGCAACAGATACGCAGTATTTT. This translates into CSASRFRATDTQYF.

The rearrangement links TRBV30 to TRBJ2-1; perhaps TRBD2 as D (5 bases). V lost 1 base, J lost 4 bases, and 8 bases lay in between. Germline V gene lookup returns CDR1 GTSNPN and CDR2 SVGIG (reference sequence). The CDR3 consists of 13 residues. Here the CDR3 reads CAWSDGKYNEQFF. For the CDR3, the DNA is TGTGCCTGGAGTGACGGGAAATACAATGAGCAGTTCTTC.

The chain employs TRBV29-1 and TRBJ1-2; TRBD1 agrees at 11 bases. Germline trimming cut 6 bases from V and 5 bases from J; bases unmatched to any gene: 8. The CDR3 runs to 14 residues. Germline V gene lookup returns CDR1 SQVTM and CDR2 ANQGSEA. The CDR3 DNA is TGCAGCGTGGACCGGGACAGGGGGGAATATGGCTACACCTTC. It encodes CSVDRDRGEYGYTF.

This clonotype turned up a few times. The CDR3 region is CASSQDYGTAFTDTQYF. CDR3 nucleotides: TGTGCCAGCAGCCAAGATTACGGGACAGCTTTCACAGATACGCAGTATTTT. The rearrangement joins TRBV4-2 to TRBJ2-3, with 7 bases matching TRBD1. Losses at the gene ends were 0 bases for V and 2 bases for J; bases not matched to a gene: 8. Germline CDR1 and CDR2: LGHNA and YNFKEQ. This CDR3 comprises 17 residues.

The gene calls are TRBV7-2 and TRBJ2-1, with 11 bases matching TRBD2. Trimming at V came to 0 bases and at J to 8 bases, leaving 9 bases not matched to a gene. This CDR3 has 17 residues. Per germline, CDR1 SGHTA and CDR2 FQGNSA. CDR3 in amino acids: CASSLALAGGLGDEQFF. The CDR3 bases are TGTGCCAGCAGCTTAGCCCTAGCGGGGGGACTAGGGGATGAGCAGTTCTTC.

The chain links TRBV27 to TRBJ1-2; 7 bases align to TRBD1. The CDR3 totals 15 residues. V trimming: 6 bases; J trimming: 1 base; junction bases outside the gene matches: 8. The V gene's germline CDR1 is MNHEY and CDR2 SMNVEV (reference sequence). The chain's CDR3 is CASRKQGSGNYGYTF. The CDR3 nucleotides are TGTGCCAGCAGAAAACAGGGGAGCGGTAACTATGGCTACACCTTC.

The chain joins TRBV6-1 to TRBJ2-3; TRBD2 matches 9 bases. From germline, CDR1 is MNHNS and CDR2 SASEGT. This CDR3 is 14 amino acids long. The V gene end was trimmed by 1 base and the J gene end by 7 bases; junction bases not matched to a gene: 3. The CDR3 nucleotides are TGTGCCAGCAGTGAAGAGCGGGGGGCGTATACGCAGTATTTT. Residues: CASSEERGAYTQYF.

The rearrangement joins TRBV4-2 to TRBJ1-5, with D perhaps matching TRBD1 (5 bases). The CDR3 is made up of 14 amino acids. V was clipped by 1 base and J by 6 bases, with 10 bases between them. Germline V gene sequence: CDR1 LGHNA, CDR2 YNFKEQ. Here the CDR3 reads CASSQAGSGQPQHF. CDR3 nucleotides: TGTGCCAGCAGCCAAGCAGGGTCGGGTCAGCCCCAGCATTTT.

The table lists this clonotype with a few counts. The rearrangement links TRBV11-2 to TRBJ2-2, with D perhaps matching TRBD1 or TRBD2 (5 bases each). This CDR3 is 18 amino acids long. The V and J ends lost 1 base and 3 bases respectively, with 18 bases between them. Germline lookup yields CDR1 SGHAT and CDR2 FQNNGV. The CDR3 DNA reads as TGTGCCAGCAGCTTAGGCGATACTAGGGACGGGTACACCGGGGAGCTGTTTTTT. It specifies CASSLGDTRDGYTGELFF.

This clonotype turned up a few times. V is TRBV5-1 and J is TRBJ1-1; a weak D match, TRBD1 (6 bases). Per the germline V gene, CDR1 is SGHRS and CDR2 is YFSETQ. V was pared by 3 bases and J by 4 bases, with 16 bases between. The CDR3 extends over 15 amino acids. CDR3 protein: CASSWASGGSTEAFF. The CDR3 DNA is TGCGCCAGCAGCTGGGCGAGTGGGGGCAGCACTGAAGCTTTCTTT.

This rearrangement joins TRBV5-6 to TRBJ1-1; possible D gene TRBD1, 5 bases. The CDR3 length is 14 residues. CDR1 is SGHDT and CDR2 is YYEEEE in the germline V gene. V was clipped by 0 bases and J by 3 bases, with 9 bases between them. The CDR3 DNA sequence: TGTGCCAGCAGCTTGGATTGGGGGGACACTGAAGCTTTCTTT. Its protein is CASSLDWGDTEAFF.

This clonotype appeared a few times. The rearrangement joins TRBV7-9 to TRBJ2-7, with 10 bases aligning to TRBD2. The CDR3 has 14 residues. J gave up 4 bases and V 4 bases, and 4 bases lay outside the gene matches. CDR1 SEHNR and CDR2 FQNEAQ come from the germline V gene (reference sequence). The CDR3, as DNA: TGTGCCAGCAGCTCTAGCGGGAGTTTGTACGAGCAGTACTTC. It encodes CASSSSGSLYEQYF. The full variable domain, rest sourced from reference TRBV7-9 and TRBJ2-7, is DTGVSQNPRHKITKRGQNVTFRCDPISEHNRLYWYRQTLGQGPEFLTYFQNEAQLEKSRLLSDRFSAERPKGSFSTLEIQRTEQGDSAMYLCASSSSGSLYEQYFGPGTRLTVT.

At least ten counts were recorded for this clonotype. The V gene is TRBV29-1, the J gene TRBJ2-3; no clear D gene. Deletions cut 4 bases from V and 0 bases from J, with 5 bases between. Germline lookup yields CDR1 SQVTM and CDR2 ANQGSEA. This CDR3 spans 12 amino acids. This CDR3 is CSVGGSTDTQYF. As DNA, the CDR3 is TGCAGCGTTGGTGGGAGCACAGATACGCAGTATTTT.

This clonotype was observed at least ten times. The chain's CDR3 is CASSVLAGGPVEQFF. CDR3 sequence (DNA): TGCGCCAGCAGCGTACTAGCGGGAGGGCCGGTTGAGCAGTTCTTC. The V gene is TRBV5-1, the J gene TRBJ2-1; the match to TRBD2 covers 13 bases. Trimming cost V 4 bases and J 9 bases; bases outside gene matches: 7. CDR1 SGHRS and CDR2 YFSETQ come from the germline V gene. The CDR3 has 15 amino acids.

This chain joins TRBV7-6 and TRBJ2-1; a weak D match, TRBD2 (6 bases). The CDR3 runs to 16 residues. Trimming took 4 bases from V and 0 from J, leaving 13 bases between them. The germline V gene encodes CDR1 SGHVS and CDR2 FNYEAQ. CDR3 in amino acids: CASSSMGGRSYNEQFF. The CDR3 DNA reads as TGTGCCAGCAGCTCCATGGGGGGTCGCTCCTACAATGAGCAGTTCTTC.

This clonotype has only a few counts. This chain connects TRBV27 to TRBJ1-5; D remains ambiguous. Germline CDR1 is MNHEY and CDR2 is SMNVEV (reference sequence). The CDR3 totals 16 residues. Trimming removed 2 bases at V and 2 bases at J, with 13 bases between. As DNA, the CDR3 is TGTGCCAGCAGTTTAATCTGGGCAGCGGGCAATCAGCCCCAGCATTTT. This translates into CASSLIWAAGNQPQHF.

The table lists this clonotype with a few counts. The chain carries TRBV29-1 and TRBJ1-1; 8 nucleotides agree with TRBD1. The length of the CDR3 is 16 residues. The germline CDR1 and CDR2 sequences are SQVTM and ANQGSEA. V gave up 1 base and J gave up 2 bases; unmatched junction bases: 9. CDR3 region: CSVEVGQGARNTEAFF. The CDR3 DNA is TGCAGCGTTGAAGTGGGGCAGGGGGCCCGCAACACTGAAGCTTTCTTT. Variable domain in full (rest from reference TRBV29-1 and TRBJ1-1): SAVISQKPSRDICQRGTSLTIQCQVDSQVTMMFWYRQQPGQSLTLIATANQGSEATYESGFVIDKFPISRPNLTFSTLTVSNMSPEDSSIYLCSVEVGQGARNTEAFFGQGTRLTVV.

This clonotype was recorded many times. CDR3 DNA sequence: TGTGCCAGCAGCTTCCGGGATGTCTCCTACGAGCAGTACTTC. Translating gives CASSFRDVSYEQYF. The chain links TRBV11-3 to TRBJ2-7, with TRBD2 as a possible D gene (5 bases). V gave up 3 bases and J gave up 0 bases, with 9 bases separating them. CDR3 length equals 14 residues. In germline, CDR1 is SGHNT, CDR2 YENEEA.

This clonotype has only a few counts. J is TRBJ1-1 and V is TRBV6-2 or TRBV6-3; 9 positions agree with TRBD1. CDR1 MNHEY and CDR2 SVGEGT come from the germline V gene. Trimming took 5 bases from V and 8 from J; bases not matched to a gene: 6. The CDR3 is 13 amino acids. The CDR3 coding sequence is TGTGCCAGCAGTCGGACAGGGGAGAAAGAAGCTTTCTTT. It specifies CASSRTGEKEAFF.

This clonotype showed up just a few times. The genes are TRBV2 and TRBJ1-2, with unresolved D. Per the germline V gene, CDR1 is SNHLY and CDR2 is FYNNEI. The V end lost 0 bases, the J end lost 8 bases, and 10 bases lay between the germline ends. The CDR3 length is 13 residues. CDR3 nucleotide sequence: TGTGCCAGCAGTGAAGCGCAGTACCTCGGCTACACCTTC. This encodes CASSEAQYLGYTF. The full variable domain, rest sourced from reference TRBV2 and TRBJ1-2, is EPEVTQTPSHQVTQMGQEVILRCVPISNHLYFYWYRQILGQKVEFLVSFYNNEISEKSEIFDDQFSVERPDGSNFTLKIRSTKLEDSAMYFCASSEAQYLGYTFGSGTRLTVV.

This clonotype was recorded many times. The rearrangement joins TRBV12-3 or TRBV12-4 to TRBJ2-2, with D perhaps TRBD1 (6 bases). V was shortened by 6 bases and J by 9 bases, with 17 bases between the two germline ends. The CDR3 is 14 amino acids. The CDR3 sequence is CASSRKLRDRELFF. CDR3 DNA sequence: TGTGCCAGCAGCCGTAAACTCCGGGACAGGGAGCTGTTTTTT.

This clonotype showed up just a few times. The CDR3, as DNA: TGCGCCAGCAGCCAAGGGGCCCCTAATGAAAAACTGTTTTTT. Translation: CASSQGAPNEKLFF. The chain links TRBV4-3 to TRBJ1-4; no definite D call. In germline, CDR1 is LGHNA, CDR2 YSLEER. There are 14 residues in the CDR3. The V end was cut by 1 base, the J end by 3 bases, with 6 bases between.

This clonotype was counted ten times or more. The chain carries TRBV12-3 or TRBV12-4 and TRBJ2-7; D not resolved. CDR3 length: 13 amino acids. Trimming removed 3 bases from V and 3 bases from J, with 9 bases in between. CDR3 nucleotide sequence: TGTGCCAGCAGTTTTCAAGGAGACTACGAGCAGTACTTC. Its protein product is CASSFQGDYEQYF.

The chain carries TRBV4-2 and TRBJ1-2; TRBD1 agrees at 7 bases. The CDR3 length is 17 residues. The V segment lost 1 base and the J segment 4 bases; nucleotides outside the gene matches: 12. Germline CDR1 is LGHNA and CDR2 is YNFKEQ. This CDR3 is CASSQVTGMEYGYGYTF. The CDR3, as DNA: TGTGCCAGCAGCCAAGTGACAGGGATGGAGTATGGCTATGGCTACACCTTC.

There are a few counts of this clonotype. V and J are TRBV9 and TRBJ2-1; D is ambiguous. The V gene's germline CDR1 is SGDLS and CDR2 YYNGEE. Trimming took off 1 base at V and 9 bases at J, with 17 bases between the two ends. The CDR3 has 15 amino acids. The CDR3 region is CASSVSIELSGEQFF. CDR3 bases: TGTGCCAGCAGCGTATCCATAGAGCTCTCCGGTGAGCAGTTCTTC.

This rearrangement joins TRBV5-1 to TRBJ2-7; 7 positions match TRBD1. The CDR3 has 13 residues. J gave up 4 bases and V 4 bases, and 5 bases lay outside the gene matches. CDR1 is SGHRS, CDR2 YFSETQ, per germline. CDR3 nucleotides: TGCGCCAGCAGCGCGTCGACAGGGTACGAGCAGTACTTC. Translating it yields CASSASTGYEQYF.

There are a few counts of this clonotype. The rearrangement links TRBV24-1 to TRBJ1-1; no clear D gene. This CDR3 spans 15 amino acids. CDR1 and CDR2 from the germline V gene are KGHDR and SFDVKD. V was shortened by 4 bases and J by 11 bases, with 22 bases between the two germline ends. CDR3 nucleotides: TGTGCCACCAGTGACCCCATGGACCTTACCGGGGAGGCTTTCTTT. Residues: CATSDPMDLTGEAFF.

The chain combines TRBV5-1 with TRBJ2-1; maybe TRBD2 (5 bases). The CDR3 has 14 amino acids. Trimming removed 4 bases at V and 3 bases at J, with 11 bases between. The germline gives CDR1 SGHRS, CDR2 YFSETQ. The CDR3, as DNA: TGCGCCAGCAGCCTGGACTCGGTCTACAATGAGCAGTTCTTC. This codes for CASSLDSVYNEQFF.

This sequence joins TRBV2 and TRBJ2-5, with D possibly TRBD1 on 5 matching bases. In germline, CDR1 is SNHLY, CDR2 FYNNEI. The V end was cut by 7 bases, the J end by 5 bases, with 8 bases between. The CDR3 has 11 residues. The CDR3 coding sequence is TGTGCCAGCAAAGCAGGGGAGACCCAGTACTTC. It encodes CASKAGETQYF.

This chain connects TRBV12-3 or TRBV12-4 to TRBJ2-6; D gene uncertain. The CDR3 contains 17 residues. V dropped 0 bases and J dropped 4 bases, with 13 bases sitting between them. CDR3 residues: CASSLARTARGANVLTF. The CDR3 DNA reads TGTGCCAGCAGTTTAGCACGGACGGCGAGGGGGGCCAACGTCCTGACTTTC.

The rearrangement links TRBV9 to TRBJ1-4, with D possibly being TRBD1 (6 bases). The germline V and J ends were trimmed by 4 bases and 7 bases, with 20 bases remaining between them. CDR1 and CDR2 (germline): SGDLS, YYNGEE. CDR3 length equals 16 residues. In nucleotides, the CDR3 is TGTGCCAGCAGCCCCTCGAATGGGGGCGCGGGTGAAAAACTGTTTTTT. Translated: CASSPSNGGAGEKLFF.